This TCR beta chain comes out of a study of blood T cell repertoires in COVID-19. This clone showed up just a few times. Produced via immunoSEQ multiplex PCR; TCRdb's table is partial and in-frame only. The sample yields under 400,000 clones, approximately 88% seen once. The TCR comes from a woman aged 30 to 39 with COVID-19, enrolled during active disease. Input material: peripheral blood.

CDR3 nucleotide sequence: TGTGCCAGCCGGGACAGTTTCCGGGGCTACACCTTC. Protein product: CASRDSFRGYTF. The chain recombines TRBV6-5 with TRBJ1-2; 7 bases line up with TRBD1. J gave up 8 bases and V 8 bases, and 8 bases lay outside the gene matches. Looked up from germline, CDR1 is MNHEY and CDR2 is SVGAGI. The CDR3 sequence is 12 residues long.